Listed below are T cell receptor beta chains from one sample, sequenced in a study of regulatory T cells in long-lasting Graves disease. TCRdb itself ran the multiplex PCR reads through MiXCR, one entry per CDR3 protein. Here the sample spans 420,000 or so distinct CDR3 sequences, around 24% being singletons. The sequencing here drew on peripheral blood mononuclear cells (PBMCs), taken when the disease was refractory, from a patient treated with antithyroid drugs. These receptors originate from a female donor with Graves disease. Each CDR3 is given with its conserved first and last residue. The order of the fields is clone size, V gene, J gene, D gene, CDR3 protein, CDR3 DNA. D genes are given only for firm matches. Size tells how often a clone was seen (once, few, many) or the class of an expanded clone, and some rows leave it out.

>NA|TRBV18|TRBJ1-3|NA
CASSPRPPGNSGNTIYF
TGTGCCAGCTCACCCAGACCCCCAGGGAACTCTGGAAACACCATATATTTT
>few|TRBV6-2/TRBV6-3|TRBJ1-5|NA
CASSYSTGGGGQPQHF
TGTGCCAGCAGTTACTCGACAGGAGGGGGGGGACAGCCCCAGCATTTT
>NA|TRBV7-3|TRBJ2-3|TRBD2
CASSFEAGRTDTQYF
TGTGCCAGCAGCTTTGAAGCGGGACGCACAGATACGCAGTATTTT
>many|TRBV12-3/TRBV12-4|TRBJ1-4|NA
CASSLGHEKLFF
TGTGCCAGCAGTTTAGGTCATGAAAAACTGTTTTTT
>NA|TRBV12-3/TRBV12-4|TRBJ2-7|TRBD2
CASSFSGKGYEQYF
TGTGCCAGCAGTTTTAGCGGGAAGGGGTACGAGCAGTACTTC
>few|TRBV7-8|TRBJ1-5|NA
CASTLYDSNQPQHF
TGTGCCAGCACACTGTATGATAGCAATCAGCCCCAGCATTTT
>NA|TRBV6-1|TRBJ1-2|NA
CASSDDLYGYTF
TGTGCCAGCAGTGACGATCTCTATGGCTACACCTTC
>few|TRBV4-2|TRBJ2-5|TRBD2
CASSRGTSGVQETQYF
TGTGCCAGCAGCCGGGGGACTAGCGGAGTACAAGAGACCCAGTACTTC
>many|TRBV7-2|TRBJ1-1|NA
CASSPGRANTEAFF
TGTGCCAGCAGCCCCGGACGGGCGAACACTGAAGCTTTCTTT
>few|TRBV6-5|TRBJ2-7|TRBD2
CASSYGAGAAEQYF
TGTGCCAGCAGTTACGGTGCGGGAGCTGCCGAGCAGTACTTC
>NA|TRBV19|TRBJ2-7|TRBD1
CASSKTGGEQYF
TGTGCCAGTAGCAAGACAGGGGGCGAGCAGTACTTC
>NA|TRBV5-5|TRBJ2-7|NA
CASSALGQQQYF
TGTGCCAGCAGCGCCCTGGGTCAGCAGCAGTACTTC
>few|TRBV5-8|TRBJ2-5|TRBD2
CASSLGLAVKETQYF
TGTGCCAGCAGCTTGGGGCTAGCGGTAAAAGAGACCCAGTACTTC
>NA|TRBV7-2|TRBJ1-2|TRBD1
CASSGRDRGGYGYTF
TGTGCCAGCAGCGGCAGGGACAGGGGAGGCTATGGCTACACCTTC
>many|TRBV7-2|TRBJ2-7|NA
CASSLKLGGGYEQYF
TGTGCCAGCAGCTTAAAACTGGGTGGGGGCTACGAGCAGTACTTC
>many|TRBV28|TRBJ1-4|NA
CASSMRGRLTTNEKLFF
TGTGCCAGCAGTATGAGGGGACGGCTCACAACTAATGAAAAACTGTTTTTT
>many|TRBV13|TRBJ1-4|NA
CASSTSTLATNEKLFF
TGTGCCAGCAGCACCTCTACCCTTGCAACTAATGAAAAACTGTTTTTT
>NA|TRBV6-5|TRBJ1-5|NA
CASSYPARQYSNQPQHF
TGTGCCAGCAGTTACCCCGCCCGTCAGTACAGCAATCAGCCCCAGCATTTT
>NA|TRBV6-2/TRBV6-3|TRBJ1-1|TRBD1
CASSSSGTGVTEAFF
TGTGCCAGCAGTTCGTCCGGGACAGGGGTTACTGAAGCTTTCTTT
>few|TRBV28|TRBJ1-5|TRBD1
CASLDDRGVQPQHF
TGTGCCAGCCTCGACGACAGGGGGGTGCAGCCCCAGCATTTT
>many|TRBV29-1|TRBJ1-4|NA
CSVEAAVTSEKLFF
TGCAGCGTTGAAGCGGCAGTTACTAGTGAAAAACTGTTTTTT
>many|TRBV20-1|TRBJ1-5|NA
CSARVGGGYSNQPQHF
TGCAGTGCTAGAGTTGGAGGGGGTTATAGCAATCAGCCCCAGCATTTT
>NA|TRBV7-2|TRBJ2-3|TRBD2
CASSSPGGDTQYF
TGTGCCAGCAGCAGCCCGGGGGGAGATACGCAGTATTTT
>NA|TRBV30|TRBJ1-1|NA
CAWSWANTEAFF
TGTGCCTGGAGTTGGGCGAACACTGAAGCTTTCTTT
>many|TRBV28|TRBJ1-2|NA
CASSLLGRNYGYTF
TGTGCCAGCAGTTTATTGGGCAGAAACTATGGCTACACCTTC
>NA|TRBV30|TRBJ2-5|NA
CAWSIGQETQYF
TGTGCCTGGAGTATCGGTCAAGAGACCCAGTACTTC
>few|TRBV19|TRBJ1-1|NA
CASSTPRFPEAFF
TGTGCCAGTAGTACTCCCCGGTTTCCGGAAGCTTTCTTT